One and the same sample provided the 13 T cell receptor beta chains below, sequenced in a study of cytomegalovirus exposure and HLA in healthy donors. The PCR employed 60 Vbeta primers together with 13 Jbeta primers. Sequencing used immunoSEQ multiplex PCR; TCRdb keeps in-frame clones, though not all of them. The sample has approximately 60,000 clones; just under 85% are singletons. The specimen was PBMCs. The origin of the receptors is a man aged 35 to 55 in good health and CMV-seronegative.

The rearrangement links TRBV27 to TRBJ1-1, with D possibly matching TRBD1 (5 bases). The CDR3 totals 14 residues. Trimming took off 2 bases at V and 5 bases at J, with 12 bases between the two ends. Per germline, CDR1 MNHEY and CDR2 SMNVEV (reference sequence). CDR3: CASSLIGVRTEAFF. The CDR3 DNA reads TGTGCCAGCAGTTTAATAGGGGTGAGGACTGAAGCTTTCTTT.

The chain has TRBV11-3 and TRBJ2-5; maybe TRBD2 (6 bases). V lost 0 bases and J 0 bases, leaving 8 bases between the germline ends. CDR1 and CDR2 (germline): SGHNT, YENEEA. CDR3 size: 15 residues. The CDR3 sequence is CASSLEWRDQETQYF. The CDR3 DNA is TGTGCCAGCAGCTTAGAATGGAGGGACCAAGAGACCCAGTACTTC.

Written as DNA, the CDR3 is TGTGCCAGCAGGCCATGGACAGAGGAGAATTCACCCCTCCACTTT. It codes for CASRPWTEENSPLHF. This chain links TRBV6-5 with TRBJ1-6; possibly TRBD1 for D (6 bases). The CDR3 runs 15 residues. Germline V gene lookup returns CDR1 MNHEY and CDR2 SVGAGI. V was cut by 6 bases and J by 7 bases, with 16 bases left in between.

A word on this clone: The germline gene is not matched at one end of the junction; a read error may be the cause. The V call is TRBV7-2, the J call TRBJ2-7, with 7 bases matching TRBD1. This CDR3 has 15 amino acids. Germline V CDR1 and CDR2: SGHTA, FQGNSA. The chain's CDR3 is CASSVAGTETYEQYF. As DNA, the CDR3 is TGTGCCAGCAGCGTAGCCGGGACAGAGACCTACGAGCAGTACTTC.

This clone was detected a few times. The chain has TRBV4-1 and TRBJ1-5; 8 nucleotides match TRBD1. CDR3 length: 14 residues. Germline V gene sequence: CDR1 MGHRA, CDR2 YSYEKL. The J segment lost 9 bases and the V segment lost 4 bases, leaving 8 bases of the junction unmatched. CDR3 in DNA: TGCGCCAGCAGCCCTACCCTGGACAGGGCGCCCCAGCATTTT. Its translation: CASSPTLDRAPQHF.

The chain employs TRBV6-6 and TRBJ1-5; D is unclear. This CDR3 contains 16 residues. CDR1 is MNHNY, CDR2 SVGAGI, per germline (reference sequence). Deletions cut 5 bases from V and 0 bases from J, with 14 bases between. The CDR3 DNA reads TGTGCCAGCAGTAGCGGGCACCGTAATAGCAATCAGCCCCAGCATTTT. Its protein product is CASSSGHRNSNQPQHF.

The rearrangement joins TRBV27 to TRBJ2-4, with TRBD1 matching 7 bases. There are 14 residues in the CDR3. CDR1 is MNHEY, CDR2 SMNVEV, per germline (reference sequence). The J segment lost 5 bases and the V segment lost 4 bases, leaving 5 bases of the junction unmatched. Written as DNA, the CDR3 is TGTGCCAGCAGTTCCGACAGGGCTGAAAACATTCAGTACTTC. This sequence encodes CASSSDRAENIQYF.

This clone has just a few counts. V gene TRBV30 combines with J gene TRBJ2-1; tentative D call: TRBD1 (6 bases). The CDR3 is 15 amino acids. Between the trimmed V and J ends, which lost 0 bases and 3 bases, there was a span of 12 bases. From germline, CDR1 is GTSNPN and CDR2 SVGIG (reference sequence). CDR3 coding DNA: TGTGCCTGGAGTGTTGGGCAGGGGAACTACAATGAGCAGTTCTTC. This codes for CAWSVGQGNYNEQFF.

This chain connects TRBV7-9 to TRBJ1-1; D gene unclear. The germline CDR1 and CDR2 sequences are SEHNR and FQNEAQ (reference sequence). The CDR3 has 14 amino acids. The germline V and J ends were trimmed by 1 base and 6 bases, with 12 bases remaining between them. The CDR3 coding sequence is TGTGCCAGCAGCTTAGGATTGACAAGTCCTGAAGCTTTCTTT. Translation: CASSLGLTSPEAFF.

This clone was observed a few times. The chain is built from TRBV10-3 and TRBJ1-1; 8 bases are a match to TRBD1. There are 16 residues in the CDR3. After removal of 4 bases from V and 3 bases from J, the junction contained 10 bases not matched to a gene. Germline CDR1 reads ENHRY; CDR2 reads SYGVKD. DNA for the CDR3: TGTGCCATCAGTGCGACAGGGGACATGAGTCACACTGAAGCTTTCTTT. It codes for CAISATGDMSHTEAFF.

The V and J genes are TRBV23-1 and TRBJ2-1; tentative D call: TRBD1 (6 bases). TRBV23-1 is flagged as an ORF with uncertain function. The V and J ends lost 6 bases and 6 bases respectively, with 15 bases between them. This CDR3 has 14 residues. The CDR3 nucleotides read TGCGCCAGCAGGGTACAGGGATCGGGCAATGAGCAGTTCTTC. This translates into CASRVQGSGNEQFF.

A few counts support this clone. The chain couples TRBV6-5 to TRBJ1-1; D gene unclear. V gave up 6 bases and J gave up 3 bases, with 14 bases separating them. Germline-derived CDR1 and CDR2 are MNHEY and SVGAGI. CDR3 length equals 14 residues. The CDR3 region is CASRPRGSYTEAFF. In DNA form, the CDR3 reads TGTGCCAGCAGGCCCCGGGGAAGTTACACTGAAGCTTTCTTT.

V and J are TRBV6-5 and TRBJ2-3; 9 nucleotides line up with TRBD1. V dropped 6 bases and J dropped 3; count of bases not matched to a gene: 4. The CDR3 covers 14 residues. From germline, CDR1 is MNHEY and CDR2 SVGAGI. Here the CDR3 DNA reads TGTGCCAGCAGCCGGGACAGGGTAACAGATACGCAGTATTTT. Translated, it gives CASSRDRVTDTQYF.